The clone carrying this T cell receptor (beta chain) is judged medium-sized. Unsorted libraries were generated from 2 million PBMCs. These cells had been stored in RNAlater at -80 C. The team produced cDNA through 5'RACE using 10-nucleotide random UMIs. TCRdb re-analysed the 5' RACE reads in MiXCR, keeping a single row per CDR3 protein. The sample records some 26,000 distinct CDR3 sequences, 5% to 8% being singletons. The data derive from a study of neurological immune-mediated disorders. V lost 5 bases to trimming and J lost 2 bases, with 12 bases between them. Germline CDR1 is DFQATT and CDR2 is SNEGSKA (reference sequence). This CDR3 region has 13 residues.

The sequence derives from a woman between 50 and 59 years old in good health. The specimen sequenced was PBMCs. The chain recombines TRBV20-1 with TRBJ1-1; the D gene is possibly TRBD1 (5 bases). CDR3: CSASPGLNTEAFF. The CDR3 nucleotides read TGCAGTGCTTCCCCGGGACTTAACACTGAAGCTTTCTTT.